This TCR beta chain was captured by sequencing in a study of blood T cell repertoires in COVID-19. Study-wide background: Donors in the United States, Italy and Spain gave samples during acute or convalescent COVID-19. From T cells, B-cell-depleted T cells, or PBMCs came the material, which was cDNA or gDNA.

Per the authors' pipeline: Reference gene primer amplification gave estimated nucleated cell counts. The data were produced by immunoSEQ multiplex PCR, yet TCRdb's version contains in-frame clones alone and is incomplete. V, J and clone size reflect that table, while D and trimming were determined from the DNA. The table has about 110,000 clones, about 80% seen once. This clone was seen only a few times. The sequencing input was peripheral blood. The clonotype was recovered from an older woman with acute or convalescent COVID-19.

CDR3 DNA sequence: TGTGCCAGCAGTCGTCGACAGAACTATGGCTACACCTTC. Its protein product is CASSRRQNYGYTF. The chain is built from TRBV2 and TRBJ1-2; D may be TRBD1 (5 bases). V was cut by 5 bases and J by 2 bases, with 9 bases left in between. Germline V gene sequence: CDR1 SNHLY, CDR2 FYNNEI. The CDR3 spans 13 residues. Complete variable domain (other parts from reference TRBV2 and TRBJ1-2): EPEVTQTPSHQVTQMGQEVILRCVPISNHLYFYWYRQILGQKVEFLVSFYNNEISEKSEIFDDQFSVERPDGSNFTLKIRSTKLEDSAMYFCASSRRQNYGYTFGSGTRLTVV.